This is a list of T cell receptor beta chains from one sample in a study of neurological immune-mediated disorders. From the 5' RACE reads, TCRdb called clonotypes with MiXCR, one entry per CDR3 protein. This table has about 80,000 distinct CDR3 sequences, more than 5% appearing once. Sequencing was carried out using PBMCs. The origin of the receptors is a woman aged 55 to 70 with multiple sclerosis. CDR3s include the opening cysteine and the closing phenylalanine or tryptophan. A D gene is named only where the DNA matches it firmly. Not every row has a clone size; where given, it reads once, few, many or a size class.

TRBD1	TRBJ1-6	TRBV20-1	many	TGCAGTGCTTGGACAGGGGCATACAATTCACCCCTCCACTTT	CSAWTGAYNSPLHF
.	TRBJ2-1	TRBV5-1	many	TGCGCCAGCAGCTTGGTGGGGTTTGACAATGAGCAGTTCTTC	CASSLVGFDNEQFF
TRBD1	TRBJ1-3	TRBV10-3	many	TGTGCCATCAGCCGGACAGGGGTAGACACCATATATTTT	CAISRTGVDTIYF
.	TRBJ1-3	TRBV29-1	many	TGCAGCATAAGGGGGGGTCCTTCTGGAAACACCATATATTTT	CSIRGGPSGNTIYF
TRBD1	TRBJ1-3	TRBV20-1	many	TGCAGTGCTAGAAACCCGGGACAGGGTTCTGGAAACACCATATATTTT	CSARNPGQGSGNTIYF
.	TRBJ2-7	TRBV7-6	many	TGTGCCAGCAGCTTAGGTTTAAGGGGCCAAGTCTCTTACGAGCAGTACTTC	CASSLGLRGQVSYEQYF
TRBD2	TRBJ2-3	TRBV11-2	many	TGTGCCAGCGCGGGCACCCCCCCGGGACTAGCGAGCGGAGTTAGCACAGATACGCAGTATTTT	CASAGTPPGLASGVSTDTQYF
.	TRBJ1-1	TRBV7-9	.	TGTGCCAGCAGCCAAAGTGGGGGAAGAATGAACACTGAAGCTTTCTTT	CASSQSGGRMNTEAFF
.	TRBJ2-5	TRBV10-3	many	TGTGCCAACCACTTTGGCAAGAGAACCCAGTACTTC	CANHFGKRTQYF
.	TRBJ2-3	TRBV28	many	TGTGCCAGCAGTTTTCGTCACCGAGACCCCAAGTCCCATGACAGGAGAAGCACAGATACGCAGTATTTT	CASSFRHRDPKSHDRRSTDTQYF
.	TRBJ1-1	TRBV5-1	many	TGCGCCAGCAACCCGAACACTGAAGCTTTCTTT	CASNPNTEAFF
.	TRBJ2-3	TRBV10-2	many	TGCGCCAGCAGAGATACGACAGGCAGTACGAGCACAGATACGCAGTATTTT	CASRDTTGSTSTDTQYF
.	TRBJ2-1	TRBV4-1	many	TGCGCCAGCAGCCAAGATGTTGTGGGGGGGCTTCGCAATGAGCAGTTCTTC	CASSQDVVGGLRNEQFF
.	TRBJ1-6	TRBV25-1	many	TGTGCCAGCAGTAATTCCCCCTCGAATTCACCCCTCCACTTT	CASSNSPSNSPLHF
TRBD1	TRBJ1-2	TRBV7-9	many	TGTGCCAGCAGCCTTCGACAGGGCGCGAGCTATGGCTACACCTTC	CASSLRQGASYGYTF
TRBD1	TRBJ1-6	TRBV5-1	many	TGCGCCAGCAGTAAAGAACGGGACAGAAATTCACCCCTCCACTTT	CASSKERDRNSPLHF
TRBD2	TRBJ2-2	TRBV5-1	many	TGCGCCAGCAGGATCGGGCGACTAGCGGGGGCCTTAAACACCGGGGAGCTGTTTTTT	CASRIGRLAGALNTGELFF
TRBD1	TRBJ2-4	TRBV20-1	many	TGCAGTGCTAGAGCTCGACAGGGCAAAAACATTCAGTACTTC	CSARARQGKNIQYF
TRBD2	TRBJ2-4	TRBV4-1	many	TGCGCCAGCAGCCAAGAGTGGGGAGTAGCGGGGGGACTAGGCAACATTCAGTACTTC	CASSQEWGVAGGLGNIQYF
.	TRBJ2-2	TRBV5-1	many	TGCGCCAGCAGCTTGGGGAGCGCGAACACCGGGGAGCTGTTTTTT	CASSLGSANTGELFF
.	TRBJ1-1	TRBV18	.	TGTGCCAGCTCACCTTCGAACACTGAAGCTTTCTTT	CASSPSNTEAFF
TRBD1	TRBJ1-1	TRBV28	many	TGTGCCAGCAGTACGACAGGGTCGGGAAACATGAACACTGAAGCTTTCTTT	CASSTTGSGNMNTEAFF
TRBD2	TRBJ2-7	TRBV30	.	TGTGCCTGGAGTAGGACAAGTGGCATCGGAGCGGGGGGAGGCGAGCAGTACTTC	CAWSRTSGIGAGGGEQYF
.	TRBJ1-5	TRBV7-2	many	TGTGCCAGCAGCTTAACCAGGGGAGACAATCAGCCCCAGCATTTT	CASSLTRGDNQPQHF
.	TRBJ1-5	TRBV3-1	many	TGTGCCAGCAGCAGCCTAGGGTTGAGACCCCAGCATTTT	CASSSLGLRPQHF
TRBD2	TRBJ2-1	TRBV19	.	TGTGCCACGCGACTAGCGGGCGAGCACAATGAGCAGTTCTTC	CATRLAGEHNEQFF
.	TRBJ2-7	TRBV15	many	TGTGCCACCAGCAGAGGTTCGAGGGGATTGGGCTCCTACGAGCAGTACTTC	CATSRGSRGLGSYEQYF
.	TRBJ1-1	TRBV2	.	TGTGCCAGCAGTGAACGTTGGGGGAACACTGAAGCTTTCTTT	CASSERWGNTEAFF
.	TRBJ2-7	TRBV6-5	many	TGTGCCAGCAGTAACCCCGTAAGCTACGAGCAGTACTTC	CASSNPVSYEQYF
.	TRBJ1-5	TRBV28	many	TGTGCCAGCAGTTTAAGTAACAACCGGTGGAGGGATAAGCCCCAGCATTTT	CASSLSNNRWRDKPQHF
.	TRBJ1-1	TRBV20-1	many	TGCAGTGCTAGAGGCGGTTCGTGGACTGAAGCTTTCTTT	CSARGGSWTEAFF
.	TRBJ2-7	TRBV20-1	many	TGCAGTGCGCCGCGGGGAGCCCAGGGACGGTACGAGCAGTACTTC	CSAPRGAQGRYEQYF
.	TRBJ1-3	TRBV20-1	many	TGCAGTGCTAGAGATGAGGGACTCTCGCCTGGAAACACCATATATTTT	CSARDEGLSPGNTIYF
.	TRBJ2-1	TRBV20-1	many	TGCAGTGCTAGTCATGGACGCTGGTTCTTC	CSASHGRWFF
.	TRBJ1-1	TRBV12-3/TRBV12-4	many	TGTGCCAGCAGCCTTTATGGACTCGAGTCGGCTGAAGCTTTCTTT	CASSLYGLESAEAFF
.	TRBJ2-2	TRBV7-6	many	TGTGCCAGCAGCTTAATCTTATCTCGGGGGACCCCCGGGGAGCTGTTTTTT	CASSLILSRGTPGELFF
TRBD1	TRBJ2-3	TRBV12-5	.	TGTGCTAGTGATCCATGGACAGGATCTCCACATACGCAGTATTTT	CASDPWTGSPHTQYF
.	TRBJ1-1	TRBV20-1	few	TGCAGTGCTCCTTCAAGTCGAGACACTGAAGCTTTCTTT	CSAPSSRDTEAFF
.	TRBJ1-1	TRBV3-1	many	TGTGCCAGCAGCCAAGGAATGGGGATCGGCACTGAAGCTTTCTTT	CASSQGMGIGTEAFF
TRBD1	TRBJ1-5	TRBV28	many	TGTGCCAGCAGATCACCGGGACAGAATCAGCCCCAGCATTTT	CASRSPGQNQPQHF
.	TRBJ2-7	TRBV7-6	many	TGTGCCAGCAGCTTAGTGGCCGGGGGTCATGACAACGAGCAGTACTTC	CASSLVAGGHDNEQYF
.	TRBJ1-1	TRBV20-1	.	TGCAGTGCAGAAACCGCGACCGGGAATGGAGCTTTCTTT	CSAETATGNGAFF
.	TRBJ2-5	TRBV29-1	.	TGCAGCGGACTCCTGGGTCATGGGGAGACCCAGTACTTC	CSGLLGHGETQYF
.	TRBJ1-1	TRBV19	many	TGTGCCAGTAGTAAGGGCTCCTCGTTGGCTTTCTTT	CASSKGSSLAFF
.	TRBJ2-2	TRBV5-1	many	TGCGCCAGCAGCGTGAACACCGGGGAGCTGTTTTTT	CASSVNTGELFF
.	TRBJ2-5	TRBV10-3	few	TGTGCCACCCAACGGCAGGGAGGAGAGACCCAGTACTTC	CATQRQGGETQYF
.	TRBJ1-3	TRBV9	few	TGTGCCAGCAGCGTAGTAGAGTCGTTCTCTGGAAACACCATATATTTT	CASSVVESFSGNTIYF
.	TRBJ2-1	TRBV5-1	many	TGCGCCAGCAGCTTTGACGGGGGGCTTTACAATGAGCAGTTCTTC	CASSFDGGLYNEQFF
TRBD1	TRBJ2-7	TRBV27	.	TGTGCCAGCAGGAGAGGGACAGGGGACATGTACGAGCAGTACTTC	CASRRGTGDMYEQYF
TRBD1	TRBJ2-7	TRBV4-2	many	TGTGCCAGCAGCCAAGATTGGGACAGGGGAAGGGGGCAGTACTTC	CASSQDWDRGRGQYF
TRBD1	TRBJ2-7	TRBV7-6	few	TGTGCCAGCAGCCTCGCAGGGGGCGTATCTGCTGAGCAGTACTTC	CASSLAGGVSAEQYF
TRBD1	TRBJ2-5	TRBV5-1	few	TGCGCCAGCAGCAGCCTGACAGGGGCCGGGGGAGAGACCCAGTACTTC	CASSSLTGAGGETQYF
.	TRBJ2-3	TRBV2	many	TGTGCCAGCAGTGATTCTTCCACCCTCCTCACAGATACGCAGTATTTT	CASSDSSTLLTDTQYF
TRBD1	TRBJ2-2	TRBV2	many	TGTGCCAGCACCCCCCCGCAGGGGGCGAACACCGGGGAGCTGTTTTTT	CASTPPQGANTGELFF